This record concerns one T cell receptor (beta chain) sequence. What antigen it recognizes has not been identified. There are no base qualities to consult, and no much larger clone falls within one base. Counted from cysteine to phenylalanine, this CDR3 has 15 amino acids. Only CDR3 DNA is held: 45 bases, read in frame from base 1. Sequences SGHKS (CDR1) and YYEKEE (CDR2) are obtained from the germline V gene (reference sequence). From V the trimming removes 4 bases and from J it removes 2 bases, while the gene matches leave 3 bases of the junction unaccounted for. This entry comes from a study of STAT3 mutations in large granular lymphocyte leukemia (dated by TCRdb to about 2019). Regarding the study in general: Roughly half of the T-LGLL patients who were sequenced longitudinally carried canonical activating STAT3 mutations. Over half of the T-LGLL patients were given one or more immunosuppressive therapy regimens, and approximately 36% of the treated patients had a hematologic response. To reconstruct clonal hierarchy and dynamics, serial deep sequencing of TCRbeta CDR3 and STAT3 was performed in patients with T-cell large granular lymphocyte leukemia. From an initial cohort of hundreds of LGL patients, 15 to 20 representative T-LGLL cases were chosen for longitudinal sequencing of TCRbeta and STAT3. As controls, the study also included longitudinal sequencing of a couple of patients with natural killer LGL leukemia. Patients were sequenced at around 4 time points on average, with the number of samplings per patient ranging from 2 to 8. Findings and caveats that apply to the study as a whole: Every T-LGLL patient showed at least one immunodominant TCRbeta clonotype, and about half showed multiple immunodominant subclonotypes. The burden of the dominant TCR clone was higher than the STAT3 mutant burden in several patients, which suggests that the STAT3 mutation arose secondarily inside a clone that had already expanded. TCR clonotype switching after therapy was observed in 6 of 18 patients, and all newly emerging clones were found to be STAT3 wild type. Persisting codominant clonotypes in some patients meant a small but highly pathogenic clone may have been missed. Variable intervals between samplings and differing treatment regimens complicated linking therapy response to changes in TCR clonal burden. Because no samples were available when a clone first appeared, clonal expansion was inferred from samplings taken at other points.

The same DNA, extracted from blood mononuclear cells, served for both the TCR sequencing and the STAT3 sequencing. TCRbeta libraries were sequenced on an Illumina MiSeq, and an average of about 41,000 productive templates per sample was obtained. Multiplex PCR amplification was used to generate TCRbeta CDR3 libraries with the immunoSEQ assay. On the authors' methods: Repertoire diversity was calculated as previously defined, with values near 0 taken to indicate extremely monoclonal samples. Held by TCRdb, this immuneACCESS table contains in-frame sequences only and omits some clones. Under half of the omission traces to an unresolved V gene where checked; the cause of the rest is unknown. V, J and clone size are those of that table, while D and trimming were read from the DNA. The sample records 4,500 to 6,000 clones, over 90% of which are singletons. The ten largest clones capture 25% to 40% of the sample.

Source material: peripheral blood mononuclear cells. The receptor's source is a man aged 60 to 75 with T-cell large granular lymphocyte leukemia. Some clones in this sample may be carry-over from other donors' samples. The age is the age at diagnosis. The rearranged segments are TRBV5-5 and TRBJ2-6; TRBD1 matches 7 bases in the middle. The bases are TGTGCCAGCAGCCAGACAGGGACTGGGGCCAACGTCCTGACTTTC. This yields the protein CASSQTGTGANVLTF.